This T cell receptor beta chain derives from a study of T cell responses to AZD1222 COVID-19 vaccine. Study information: Second-dose timings of about 4 or about 12 weeks were pooled.

As concerns this clone: Its antigen is not known.

CDR1 KGHSH and CDR2 LQKENI come from the germline V gene. The CDR3 consists of 15 residues. V lost 6 bases and J lost 1; bases outside the gene matches: 6. Using immunoSEQ multiplex PCR, the repertoire was profiled, and TCRdb retains in-frame clones only, with some absent. The sample yields 130,000 to 150,000 clones, roughly nine tenths seen once. Study findings and constraints: Spike-specific TCR repertoires showed rising breadth and depth after two AZD1222 doses. Donors were chiefly white British, with a greater number of females, and clonal diversity was perhaps underestimated.

The receptor comes from an adult in good health. The sample in question was peripheral blood, obtained on day 0 of AZD1222 vaccination. The rearrangement joins TRBV18 to TRBJ1-3; 7 bases fit TRBD1. This CDR3 reads CASSLDRVSGNTIYF. The CDR3 region has the DNA TGTGCCAGCTCTCTAGACAGGGTTTCTGGAAACACCATATATTTT.